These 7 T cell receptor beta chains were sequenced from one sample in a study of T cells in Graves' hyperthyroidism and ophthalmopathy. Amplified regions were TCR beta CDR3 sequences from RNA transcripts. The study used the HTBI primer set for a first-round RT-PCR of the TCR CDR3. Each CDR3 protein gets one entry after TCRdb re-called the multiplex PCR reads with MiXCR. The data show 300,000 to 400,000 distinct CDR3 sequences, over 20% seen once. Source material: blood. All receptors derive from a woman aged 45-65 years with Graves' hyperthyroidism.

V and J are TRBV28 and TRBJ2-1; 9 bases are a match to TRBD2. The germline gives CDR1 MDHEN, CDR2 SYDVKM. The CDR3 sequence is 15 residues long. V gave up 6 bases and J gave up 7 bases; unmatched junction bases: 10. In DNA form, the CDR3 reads TGTGCCAGCAGCGAGGCGGGGGGGGCCAAAAATGAGCAGTTCTTC. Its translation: CASSEAGGAKNEQFF.

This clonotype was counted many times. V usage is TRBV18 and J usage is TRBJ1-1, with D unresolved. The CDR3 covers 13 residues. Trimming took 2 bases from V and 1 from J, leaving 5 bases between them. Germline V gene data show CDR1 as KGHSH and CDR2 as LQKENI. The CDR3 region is CASSPIQNTEAFF. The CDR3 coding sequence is TGTGCCAGCTCACCAATACAGAACACTGAAGCTTTCTTT. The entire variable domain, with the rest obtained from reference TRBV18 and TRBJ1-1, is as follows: NAGVMQNPRHLVRRRGQEARLRCSPMKGHSHVYWYRQLPEEGLKFMVYLQKENIIDESGMPKERFSAEFPKEGPSILRIQQVVRGDSAAYFCASSPIQNTEAFFGQGTRLTVV.

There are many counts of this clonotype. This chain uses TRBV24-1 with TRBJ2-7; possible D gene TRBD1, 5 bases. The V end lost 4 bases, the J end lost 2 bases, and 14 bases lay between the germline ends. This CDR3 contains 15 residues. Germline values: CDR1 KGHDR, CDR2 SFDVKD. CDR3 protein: CATSDDSGAPYEQYF. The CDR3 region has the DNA TGTGCCACCAGTGACGACAGTGGAGCACCCTACGAGCAGTACTTC.

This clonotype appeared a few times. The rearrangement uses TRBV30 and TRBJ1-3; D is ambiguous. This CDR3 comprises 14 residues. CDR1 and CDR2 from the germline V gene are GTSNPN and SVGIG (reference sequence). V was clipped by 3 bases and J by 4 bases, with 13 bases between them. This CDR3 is CAWRKVGAGNTIYF. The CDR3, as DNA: TGTGCCTGGAGAAAAGTAGGAGCCGGAAACACCATATATTTT.

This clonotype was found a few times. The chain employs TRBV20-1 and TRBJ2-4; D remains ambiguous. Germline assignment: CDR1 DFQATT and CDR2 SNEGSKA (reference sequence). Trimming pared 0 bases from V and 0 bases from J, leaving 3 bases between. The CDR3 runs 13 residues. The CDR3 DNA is TGCAGTGCTAGAGAGGGAGCCAAAAACATTCAGTACTTC. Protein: CSAREGAKNIQYF.

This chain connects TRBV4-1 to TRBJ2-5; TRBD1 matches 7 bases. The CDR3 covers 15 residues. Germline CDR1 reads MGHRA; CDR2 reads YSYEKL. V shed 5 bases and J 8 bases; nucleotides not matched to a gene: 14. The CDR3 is CASSYSDRPRGTQYF. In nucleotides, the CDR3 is TGCGCCAGCAGCTACTCGGACAGGCCTCGTGGAACCCAGTACTTC.

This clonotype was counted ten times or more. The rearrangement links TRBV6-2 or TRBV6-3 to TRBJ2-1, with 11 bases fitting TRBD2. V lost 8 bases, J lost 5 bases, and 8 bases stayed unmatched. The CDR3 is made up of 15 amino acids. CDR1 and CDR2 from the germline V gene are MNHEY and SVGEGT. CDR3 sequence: CASGLTSGGHNEQFF. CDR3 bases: TGTGCCAGCGGATTAACTAGCGGGGGCCACAATGAGCAGTTCTTC.